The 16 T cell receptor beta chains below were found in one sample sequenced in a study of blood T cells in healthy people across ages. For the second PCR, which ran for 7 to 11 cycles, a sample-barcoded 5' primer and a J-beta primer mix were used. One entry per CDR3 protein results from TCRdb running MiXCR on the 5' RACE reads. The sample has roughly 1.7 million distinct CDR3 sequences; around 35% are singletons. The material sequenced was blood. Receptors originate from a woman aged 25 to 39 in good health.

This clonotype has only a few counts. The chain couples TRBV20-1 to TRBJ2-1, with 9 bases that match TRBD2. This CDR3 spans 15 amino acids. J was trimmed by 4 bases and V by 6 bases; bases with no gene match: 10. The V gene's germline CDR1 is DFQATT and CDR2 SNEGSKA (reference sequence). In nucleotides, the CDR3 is TGCAGTGCCCTAAACAGACTAGCGGATTACAATGAGCAGTTCTTC. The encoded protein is CSALNRLADYNEQFF.

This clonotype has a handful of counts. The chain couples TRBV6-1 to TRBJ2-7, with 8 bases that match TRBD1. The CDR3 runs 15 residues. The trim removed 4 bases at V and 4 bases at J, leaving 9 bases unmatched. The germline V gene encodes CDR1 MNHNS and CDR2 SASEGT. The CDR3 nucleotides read TGTGCCAGCAGTGTACGGACAGGGCTGATTTACGAGCAGTACTTC. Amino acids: CASSVRTGLIYEQYF.

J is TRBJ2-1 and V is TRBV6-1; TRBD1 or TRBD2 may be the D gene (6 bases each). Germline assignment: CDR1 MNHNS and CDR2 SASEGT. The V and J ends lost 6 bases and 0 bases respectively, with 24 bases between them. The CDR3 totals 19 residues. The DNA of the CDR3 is TGTGCCAGCAGCCACCGGGGGCAGGGATCTTCGAGCTCCTACAATGAGCAGTTCTTC. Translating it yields CASSHRGQGSSSSYNEQFF.

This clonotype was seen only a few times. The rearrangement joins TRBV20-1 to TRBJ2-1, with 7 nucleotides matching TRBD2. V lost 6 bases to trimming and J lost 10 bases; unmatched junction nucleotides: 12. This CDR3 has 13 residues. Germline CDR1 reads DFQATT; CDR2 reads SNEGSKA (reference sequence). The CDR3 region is CSAVRRENREQFF. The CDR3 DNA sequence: TGCAGTGCGGTGAGGCGGGAGAACCGCGAGCAGTTCTTC.

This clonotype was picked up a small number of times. The CDR3 here is CASSFFPRWAGTSYNEQFF. CDR3 sequence (DNA): TGTGCCAGCAGCTTCTTCCCGCGGTGGGCGGGGACTAGCTACAATGAGCAGTTCTTC. The chain has TRBV7-9 and TRBJ2-1, with 8 bases aligning to TRBD2. This CDR3 is built from 19 residues. V lost 3 bases and J lost 3; bases outside the gene matches: 16. Germline V CDR1 and CDR2: SEHNR, FQNEAQ (reference sequence).

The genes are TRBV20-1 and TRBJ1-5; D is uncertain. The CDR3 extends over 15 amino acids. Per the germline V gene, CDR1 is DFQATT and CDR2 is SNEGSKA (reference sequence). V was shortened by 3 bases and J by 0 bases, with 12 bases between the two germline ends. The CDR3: CSASPVRGSNQPQHF. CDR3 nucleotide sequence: TGCAGTGCTAGTCCCGTTCGTGGTAGCAATCAGCCCCAGCATTTT.

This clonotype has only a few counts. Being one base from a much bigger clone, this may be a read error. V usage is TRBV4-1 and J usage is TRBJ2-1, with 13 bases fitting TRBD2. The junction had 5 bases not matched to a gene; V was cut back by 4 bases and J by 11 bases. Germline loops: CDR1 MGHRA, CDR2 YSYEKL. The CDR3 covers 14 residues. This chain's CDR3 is CASSRGLAGVKQFF. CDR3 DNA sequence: TGCGCCAGCAGCCGCGGACTAGCGGGAGTTAAGCAGTTCTTC.

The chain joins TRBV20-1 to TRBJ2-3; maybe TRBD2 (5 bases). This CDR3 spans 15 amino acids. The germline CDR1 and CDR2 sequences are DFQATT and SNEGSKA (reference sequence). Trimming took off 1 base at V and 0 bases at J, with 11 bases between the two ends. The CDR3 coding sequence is TGCAGTGCTAGAGCCTACGGACTCAGCACAGATACGCAGTATTTT. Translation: CSARAYGLSTDTQYF.

CDR3 sequence (DNA): TGTGCCAGCAATAAAGGGGCCAGTAGGAGCTCCTACAATGAGCAGTTCTTC. It encodes CASNKGASRSSYNEQFF. V is TRBV27 and J is TRBJ2-1; a weak D match, TRBD1 (5 bases). The CDR3 sequence is 17 residues long. Germline V lookup: CDR1 MNHEY, CDR2 SMNVEV (reference sequence). V gave up 7 bases and J gave up 0 bases, with 19 bases separating them.

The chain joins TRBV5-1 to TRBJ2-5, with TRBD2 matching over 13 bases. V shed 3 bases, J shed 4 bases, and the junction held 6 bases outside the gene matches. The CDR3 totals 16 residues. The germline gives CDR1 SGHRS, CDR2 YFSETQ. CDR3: CASSSGLAGIGETQYF. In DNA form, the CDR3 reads TGCGCCAGCAGCTCGGGACTAGCGGGAATCGGAGAGACCCAGTACTTC.

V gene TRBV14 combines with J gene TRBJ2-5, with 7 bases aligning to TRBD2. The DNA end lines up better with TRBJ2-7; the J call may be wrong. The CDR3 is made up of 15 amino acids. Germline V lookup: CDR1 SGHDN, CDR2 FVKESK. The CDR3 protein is CASSQALAVPYEQYF. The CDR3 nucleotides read TGTGCCAGCAGCCAAGCCCTAGCGGTACCTTACGAGCAGTACTTC.

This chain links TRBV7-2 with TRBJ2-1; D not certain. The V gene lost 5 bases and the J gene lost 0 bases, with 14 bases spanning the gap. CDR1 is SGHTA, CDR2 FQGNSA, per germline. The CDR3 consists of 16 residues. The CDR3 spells CASSRRQLSSYNEQFF. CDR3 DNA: TGTGCCAGCAGCAGACGACAACTGAGCTCCTACAATGAGCAGTTCTTC.

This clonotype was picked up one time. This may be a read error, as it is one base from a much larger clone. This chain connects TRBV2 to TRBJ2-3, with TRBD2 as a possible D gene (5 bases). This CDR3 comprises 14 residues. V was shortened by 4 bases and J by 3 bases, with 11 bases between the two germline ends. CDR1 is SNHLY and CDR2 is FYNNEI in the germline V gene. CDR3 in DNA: TGTGCCAGCAGTGTGCCTAGCTCGACAGATACGCAGTATTTT. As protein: CASSVPSSTDTQYF.

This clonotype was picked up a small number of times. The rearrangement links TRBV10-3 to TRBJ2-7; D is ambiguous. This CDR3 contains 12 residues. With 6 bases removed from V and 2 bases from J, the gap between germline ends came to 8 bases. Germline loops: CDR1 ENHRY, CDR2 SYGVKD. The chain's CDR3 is CAIRPDTYEQYF. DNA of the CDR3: TGTGCCATCAGACCAGACACCTACGAGCAGTACTTC.

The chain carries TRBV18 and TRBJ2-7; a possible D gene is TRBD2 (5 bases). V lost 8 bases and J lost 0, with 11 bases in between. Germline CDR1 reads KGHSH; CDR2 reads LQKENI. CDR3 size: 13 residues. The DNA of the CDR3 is TGTGCCAGCCGTAGCGAGAGCTCCTACGAGCAGTACTTC. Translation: CASRSESSYEQYF.

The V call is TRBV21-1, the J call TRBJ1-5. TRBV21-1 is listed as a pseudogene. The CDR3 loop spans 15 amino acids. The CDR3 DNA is TGTGCCAGCAGCAAAGGAGTGAGAGGCAATCAGCCCCAGCATTTT. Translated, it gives CASSKGVRGNQPQHF.